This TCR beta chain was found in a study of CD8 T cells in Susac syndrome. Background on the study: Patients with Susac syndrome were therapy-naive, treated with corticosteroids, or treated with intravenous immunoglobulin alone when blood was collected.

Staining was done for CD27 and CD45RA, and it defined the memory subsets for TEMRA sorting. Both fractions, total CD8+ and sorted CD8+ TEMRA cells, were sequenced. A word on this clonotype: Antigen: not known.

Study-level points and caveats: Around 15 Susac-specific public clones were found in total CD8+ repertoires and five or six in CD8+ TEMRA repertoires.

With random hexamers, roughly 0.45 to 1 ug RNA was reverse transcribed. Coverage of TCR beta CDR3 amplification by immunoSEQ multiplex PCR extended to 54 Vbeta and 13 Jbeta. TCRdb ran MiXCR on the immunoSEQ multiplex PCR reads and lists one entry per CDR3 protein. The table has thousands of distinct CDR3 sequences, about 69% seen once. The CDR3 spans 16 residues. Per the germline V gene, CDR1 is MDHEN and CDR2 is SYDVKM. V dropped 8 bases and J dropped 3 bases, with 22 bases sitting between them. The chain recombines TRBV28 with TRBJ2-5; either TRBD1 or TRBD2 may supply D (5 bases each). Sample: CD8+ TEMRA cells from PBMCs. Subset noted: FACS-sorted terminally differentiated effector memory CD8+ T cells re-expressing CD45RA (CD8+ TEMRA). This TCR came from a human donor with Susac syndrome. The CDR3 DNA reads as TGTGCCAGCGTTTTGGAGGCAGGGCTGGGAAAAGAGACCCAGTACTTC. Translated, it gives CASVLEAGLGKETQYF.